These 5 T cell receptor beta chains were all obtained from the same sample, sequenced in a study of blood T cells in healthy people across ages (dated by TCRdb to between 2014 and 2017). Library creation used 5' RACE. Sequencing was performed on an Illumina HiSeq 2500. A second PCR of roughly 7 to 11 cycles was performed with a sample-barcoded 5' primer and a J-beta primer mix. TCRdb itself trimmed the public reads at Q25 with fastp, ran MiXCR and retained productive beta chains. Each CDR3 protein gets just one entry, which takes the most common genes and DNA from the rows behind it. The sample table contains about 620,000 distinct CDR3 sequences; only one count was recorded for 52% of them. The ten largest clones capture around an eighth of the sample. Sequenced: blood. Every receptor here comes from a woman aged 80 or older in good health.

With regard to this clonotype: A much larger clone differs from this one at a single base, so this may be a read error. V gene TRBV5-1 combines with J gene TRBJ1-2; no clear D. There are 13 residues in the CDR3. From germline, CDR1 is SGHRS and CDR2 YFSETQ. V gave up 5 bases and J gave up 4 bases, with 12 bases separating them. CDR3 nucleotides: TGCGCCAGCAGGGGGTCCGGATCCTATGGCTACACCTTC. Translated: CASRGSGSYGYTF.

Only a few counts were recorded for this clonotype. This chain joins TRBV2 and TRBJ2-7, with D hard to call. Looked up from germline, CDR1 is SNHLY and CDR2 is FYNNEI. The CDR3 runs to 11 residues. Trimming removed 5 bases at V and 4 bases at J, with 6 bases between. The CDR3 reads CASSWTYEQYF. As DNA, the CDR3 is TGTGCCAGCAGTTGGACGTACGAGCAGTACTTC.

This clonotype has only a few counts. The rearrangement links TRBV20-1 to TRBJ1-1, with a tentative D call TRBD1 (5 bases). V lost 0 bases, J lost 4 bases, and 15 bases lay in between. The CDR3 runs 15 residues. Germline V gives CDR1 DFQATT, CDR2 SNEGSKA (reference sequence). The CDR3 region has the DNA TGCAGTGCTAGAGATTGGGGGGGGAGAACCACTGAAGCTTTCTTT. Encoded protein: CSARDWGGRTTEAFF.

Points on this clonotype: A much larger clone differs by one base, so this may be a read error. The chain uses TRBV12-3 or TRBV12-4 and TRBJ2-3; D is perhaps TRBD2 (5 bases). The CDR3 length is 13 residues. The chain's CDR3 is CASRSSGSDAQYF. The CDR3 nucleotides are TGTGCCAGCAGGTCCTCGGGGTCAGATGCGCAGTATTTT.

The count of this clonotype is one. The chain is built from TRBV29-1 and TRBJ2-1; 9 bases line up with TRBD1. CDR1 and CDR2 (germline): SQVTM, ANQGSEA. CDR3 length: 16 residues. Trimming cost V 2 bases and J 1 base; bases outside gene matches: 6. The CDR3: CSVELGDRASYNEQFF. DNA of the CDR3: TGCAGCGTTGAACTCGGGGACAGGGCTTCCTACAATGAGCAGTTCTTC.